This T cell receptor (beta chain) is drawn from a study of low-dose radiotherapy and immunotherapy resistance in tumors. TRAV- and TRBV-specific primers, spanning alpha and beta chains, primed first-strand cDNA. The authors amplified TCRs for 20 to 25 PCR cycles with a constant-region primer and a V-primer adapter. TCRdb called the reads again in MiXCR, with one record for every CDR3 protein. The sample includes 75,000 to 95,000 distinct CDR3 sequences, approximately 17% of them seen just once. This sample's time point: before trial treatment. The germline gives CDR1 LGHDT, CDR2 YNNKEL (reference sequence). This CDR3 is 15 amino acids long. Trimming took 1 base from V and 7 from J; bases not matched to a gene: 6.

This chain joins TRBV3-1 and TRBJ2-7, with TRBD2 matching 11 bases. Specimen: PBMCs, collected before treatment. The receptor's source is a male donor with prostate cancer. The CDR3 DNA follows: TGTGCCAGCAGCCAAGTTTCTAGCGGGAGGTATGAGCAGTACTTC. Residues: CASSQVSSGRYEQYF.